The 26 T cell receptor beta chains in this list originate from one sample, sequenced in a study of identical twins. MiXCR, applied by TCRdb to the 5' RACE reads, yields one record per CDR3 protein. The sample includes about 520,000 distinct CDR3 sequences, roughly a fifth seen only once; the top ten take around 1%. In addition, the sample was reused for a study of T cells expressing NK-cell markers.

Sequences were obtained from CD4+ T cells sorted from blood. These receptors were obtained from a woman in her late teens or twenties in good health.

The chain combines TRBV6-5 with TRBJ1-5; D remains ambiguous. CDR3 size: 14 residues. Looked up from germline, CDR1 is MNHEY and CDR2 is SVGAGI. V was clipped by 0 bases and J by 4 bases, with 7 bases between them. The CDR3 nucleotides read TGTGCCAGCAGTTACTCGTATAGGAATCAGCCCCAGCATTTT. This translates into CASSYSYRNQPQHF.

CDR3 DNA: TGCAGTGCTAGAGATCCCCTAGCGGGAGGGAGGGAGACCCAGTACTTC. It specifies CSARDPLAGGRETQYF. The chain couples TRBV20-1 to TRBJ2-5; 12 nucleotides align to TRBD2. The CDR3 spans 16 residues. The germline V gene has CDR1 DFQATT and CDR2 SNEGSKA (reference sequence). V lost 0 bases and J lost 5; bases outside the gene matches: 7.

Here the CDR3 DNA reads TGTGCCAGCAGCTACGGGACTTTTGGCTACACCTTC. This gives the protein CASSYGTFGYTF. This sequence joins TRBV7-2 and TRBJ1-2, with D possibly TRBD1 on 5 matching bases. Trimming removed 4 bases at V and 7 bases at J, with 10 bases between. This CDR3 contains 12 residues. Germline V gives CDR1 SGHTA, CDR2 FQGNSA.

This clonotype has a handful of counts. The J gene is TRBJ1-2, the V gene TRBV5-1, with 8 bases that match TRBD1. CDR1 is SGHRS, CDR2 YFSETQ, per germline. The V segment lost 4 bases and the J segment 8 bases; nucleotides outside the gene matches: 10. CDR3 length equals 14 residues. CDR3: CASSLMTGQGGYTF. Here the CDR3 DNA reads TGCGCCAGCAGCCTTATGACAGGACAGGGCGGCTACACCTTC.

In this sample, this clonotype turned up a few times. V usage is TRBV7-2 and J usage is TRBJ1-1, with D possibly being TRBD1 (6 bases). Trimming pared 4 bases from V and 9 bases from J, leaving 15 bases between. CDR1 is SGHTA, CDR2 FQGNSA, per germline. This CDR3 contains 13 residues. In nucleotides, the CDR3 is TGTGCCAGCAGCTCGAGACAGGCCTTAAAAGCTTTCTTT. It translates to CASSSRQALKAFF.

This rearrangement joins TRBV20-1 to TRBJ1-2; 7 bases are a match to TRBD1. From germline, CDR1 is DFQATT and CDR2 SNEGSKA (reference sequence). CDR3 size: 14 residues. The CDR3 bases are TGCAGAGCTCTTAGGGGGCGGTCAACGCATGGCTACACCTTC. This gives the protein CRALRGRSTHGYTF.

The rearrangement links TRBV12-5 to TRBJ1-2; D remains unclear. In germline, CDR1 is LGHNT, CDR2 FRNRAP. This CDR3 has 14 amino acids. The ends were cut back, 7 bases at V and 8 bases at J, with 20 bases in the middle. This chain's CDR3 is CASVNTVYTAGYTF. The CDR3 DNA follows: TGTGCTAGTGTTAATACCGTTTACACGGCCGGCTACACCTTC.

V is TRBV18 and J is TRBJ2-7, with unresolved D. The CDR3 has 14 residues. Germline V CDR1 and CDR2: KGHSH, LQKENI. With 5 bases removed from V and 4 bases from J, the gap between germline ends came to 15 bases. The CDR3 DNA is TGTGCCAGCTCATCCCGTCCACGGAGTTACGAGCAGTACTTC. Amino acid sequence: CASSSRPRSYEQYF. Using reference TRBV18 and TRBJ2-7 for the parts outside the CDR3, the full variable domain is NAGVMQNPRHLVRRRGQEARLRCSPMKGHSHVYWYRQLPEEGLKFMVYLQKENIIDESGMPKERFSAEFPKEGPSILRIQQVVRGDSAAYFCASSSRPRSYEQYFGPGTRLTVT.

The chain recombines TRBV25-1 with TRBJ2-3, with a possible D match to TRBD2 (6 bases). Germline CDR1 reads MGHDK; CDR2 reads SYGVNS. V was shortened by 1 base and J by 1 base, with 15 bases between the two germline ends. CDR3 length equals 17 residues. The CDR3 spells CASSEWRSGRRTDTQYF. CDR3 sequence (DNA): TGTGCCAGCAGTGAATGGAGGAGCGGGCGCCGCACAGATACGCAGTATTTT.

This clonotype was seen a few times. V gene TRBV12-3 or TRBV12-4 combines with J gene TRBJ1-1; D unresolved. The CDR3 has 14 residues. V was trimmed by 10 bases and J by 2 bases, leaving 17 bases between them. The CDR3 nucleotides read TGTGCCACCCGATCCATGGACGGTAACACTGAAGCTTTCTTT. It is translated as CATRSMDGNTEAFF.

The rearrangement joins TRBV10-3 to TRBJ2-7; D is unresolved. Between the trimmed V and J ends, which lost 2 bases and 9 bases, there was a span of 20 bases. Germline V gene data show CDR1 as ENHRY and CDR2 as SYGVKD. CDR3 size: 15 residues. The CDR3 is CAISELNGLTVRQYF. The DNA for the CDR3 is TGTGCCATCAGTGAGCTTAACGGCCTAACAGTGCGGCAGTACTTC.

A few counts support this clonotype. The V call is TRBV7-2, the J call TRBJ2-5; TRBD2 agrees at 7 bases. The CDR3 sequence is 16 residues long. Germline lookup yields CDR1 SGHTA and CDR2 FQGNSA. The V gene end was trimmed by 7 bases and the J gene end by 5 bases; junction bases not matched to a gene: 16. CDR3 residues: CASTGEPSGVRETQYF. The CDR3 nucleotides read TGTGCCAGCACCGGAGAGCCTAGCGGAGTGAGGGAGACCCAGTACTTC. Based on the CDR3 plus reference TRBV7-2 and TRBJ2-5, the full variable domain is GAGVSQSPSNKVTEKGKDVELRCDPISGHTALYWYRQSLGQGLEFLIYFQGNSAPDKSGLPSDRFSAERTGGSVSTLTIQRTQQEDSAVYLCASTGEPSGVRETQYFGPGTRLLVL.

The rearrangement links TRBV5-6 to TRBJ1-6; unclear D gene. Per the germline V gene, CDR1 is SGHDT and CDR2 is YYEEEE. V dropped 1 base and J dropped 8 bases, with 7 bases sitting between them. CDR3 length: 13 amino acids. The CDR3: CASSLTHDSPLHF. The CDR3 nucleotides read TGTGCCAGCAGCTTGACTCATGATTCACCCCTCCACTTT. Filled out from reference TRBV5-6 and TRBJ1-6, the complete variable domain reads DAGVTQSPTHLIKTRGQQVTLRCSPKSGHDTVSWYQQALGQGPQFIFQYYEEEERQRGNFPDRFSGHQFPNYSSELNVNALLLGDSALYLCASSLTHDSPLHFGNGTRLTVT.

This clonotype has at least ten counts. The CDR3 sequence is CASSLDPKNIQYF. For the CDR3, the DNA is TGTGCCAGCAGCTTAGACCCTAAAAACATTCAGTACTTC. V usage is TRBV11-1 and J usage is TRBJ2-4, with D uncertain. V was shortened by 1 base and J by 4 bases, with 5 bases between the two germline ends. The CDR3 extends over 13 amino acids. Germline CDR1 and CDR2: SGHAT and FQDESV (reference sequence).

This clonotype has a handful of counts. The rearrangement uses TRBV3-1 and TRBJ1-2; D gene uncertain. Between the trimmed V and J ends, which lost 5 bases and 2 bases, there was a span of 12 bases. Germline lookup yields CDR1 LGHDT and CDR2 YNNKEL (reference sequence). The CDR3 consists of 14 residues. The CDR3 region has the DNA TGTGCCAGCAGCTCGGGCAGGAACAACTATGGCTACACCTTC. Translating gives CASSSGRNNYGYTF.

This chain links TRBV6-1 with TRBJ1-5; weak D call: TRBD1 (5 bases). With 6 bases removed from V and 3 bases from J, the gap between germline ends came to 18 bases. Germline CDR1 and CDR2: MNHNS and SASEGT. CDR3 length: 16 residues. CDR3 loop: CASSPLPTVANQPQHF. CDR3 sequence (DNA): TGTGCCAGCAGCCCACTACCGACAGTGGCCAATCAGCCCCAGCATTTT.

This clonotype came up a few times. The chain is built from TRBV6-5 and TRBJ2-3; possible D gene TRBD1, 6 bases. Trimming removed 2 bases from V and 8 bases from J, with 29 bases in between. Germline-derived CDR1 and CDR2 are MNHEY and SVGAGI. There are 19 residues in the CDR3. CDR3 DNA sequence: TGTGCCAGCAGTTACCGCCCGCCCCGTGTACAGGGCTGGCATAGTACGCAGTATTTT. It translates to CASSYRPPRVQGWHSTQYF.

The J gene is TRBJ2-7, the V gene TRBV9; TRBD1 aligns across 8 bases. V was clipped by 0 bases and J by 3 bases; unmatched bases: 5. Germline CDR1 SGDLS, CDR2 YYNGEE. The CDR3 totals 15 residues. CDR3 sequence reads: CASSVGTGLSYEQYF. The CDR3 coding sequence is TGTGCCAGCAGCGTAGGGACAGGGTTGAGCTACGAGCAGTACTTC.

V usage is TRBV10-3 and J usage is TRBJ2-7, with 9 bases lining up with TRBD1. The CDR3 extends over 15 amino acids. V trimming: 6 bases; J trimming: 1 base; junction bases outside the gene matches: 7. Germline values: CDR1 ENHRY, CDR2 SYGVKD. This CDR3 reads CAISRNGQGSYEQYF. The CDR3 bases are TGTGCCATCAGCCGAAACGGACAGGGGTCCTACGAGCAGTACTTC.

This rearrangement joins TRBV3-1 to TRBJ1-2, with TRBD1 matching 8 bases. CDR1 LGHDT and CDR2 YNNKEL come from the germline V gene (reference sequence). The ends lost 2 bases at V and 5 bases at J; junction bases unmatched: 10. The CDR3 length is 16 residues. CDR3 nucleotide sequence: TGTGCCAGCAGCCAACTAGTCCTGCAGGGGGCGTATGGCTACACCTTC. This sequence encodes CASSQLVLQGAYGYTF.

The genes are TRBV14 and TRBJ2-2; D uncertain. Germline V gene lookup returns CDR1 SGHDN and CDR2 FVKESK. CDR3 size: 15 residues. V lost 2 bases to trimming and J lost 6 bases, with 13 bases between them. The CDR3 nucleotides are TGTGCCAGCAGCCAAAGTTGGGGTATCTCCGGGGAGCTGTTTTTT. Translation gives CASSQSWGISGELFF.

The rearrangement links TRBV2 to TRBJ2-1; D is unresolved. With 7 bases removed from V and 9 bases from J, the gap between germline ends came to 10 bases. The CDR3 covers 11 residues. CDR1 SNHLY and CDR2 FYNNEI come from the germline V gene. The CDR3 sequence: CASNSALEQFF. The CDR3 nucleotides are TGTGCCAGCAATTCCGCCCTTGAGCAGTTCTTC.

This clonotype was counted between two and nine times. The chain links TRBV6-5 to TRBJ1-3; D gene ambiguous. This CDR3 contains 14 residues. Germline CDR1 MNHEY, CDR2 SVGAGI. Trimming stripped 4 bases from V and 0 bases from J, with 7 bases between. CDR3 coding DNA: TGTGCCAGCAGTTCGATAATCTCTGGAAACACCATATATTTT. This translates into CASSSIISGNTIYF.

This clonotype appeared many times. V gene TRBV9 combines with J gene TRBJ2-5; 9 bases fit TRBD1. This CDR3 region has 14 residues. With 2 bases clipped from V and 4 bases from J, the junction kept 3 bases outside the gene matches. The V gene's germline CDR1 is SGDLS and CDR2 YYNGEE. The CDR3 nucleotides are TGTGCCAGCAGCGTGGGACAGGGTGGAGAGACCCAGTACTTC. Protein: CASSVGQGGETQYF.

This clonotype appeared many times. The chain couples TRBV12-3 or TRBV12-4 to TRBJ2-3; D is undetermined. CDR3 length: 21 residues. Trimming pared 3 bases from V and 0 bases from J, leaving 28 bases between. CDR3 sequence: CASSLMARGIRTYDSTDTQYF. In DNA form, the CDR3 reads TGTGCCAGCAGTTTGATGGCCCGCGGTATCAGGACCTACGATAGCACAGATACGCAGTATTTT.

The rearrangement links TRBV7-8 to TRBJ2-7; D gene uncertain. The V gene's germline CDR1 is SGHVS and CDR2 FQNEAQ. Trimming took 5 bases from V and 4 from J, leaving 12 bases between them. The CDR3 has 13 amino acids. This CDR3 is CASSERNTYEQYF. The DNA for the CDR3 is TGTGCCAGCAGCGAGAGGAACACATACGAGCAGTACTTC.